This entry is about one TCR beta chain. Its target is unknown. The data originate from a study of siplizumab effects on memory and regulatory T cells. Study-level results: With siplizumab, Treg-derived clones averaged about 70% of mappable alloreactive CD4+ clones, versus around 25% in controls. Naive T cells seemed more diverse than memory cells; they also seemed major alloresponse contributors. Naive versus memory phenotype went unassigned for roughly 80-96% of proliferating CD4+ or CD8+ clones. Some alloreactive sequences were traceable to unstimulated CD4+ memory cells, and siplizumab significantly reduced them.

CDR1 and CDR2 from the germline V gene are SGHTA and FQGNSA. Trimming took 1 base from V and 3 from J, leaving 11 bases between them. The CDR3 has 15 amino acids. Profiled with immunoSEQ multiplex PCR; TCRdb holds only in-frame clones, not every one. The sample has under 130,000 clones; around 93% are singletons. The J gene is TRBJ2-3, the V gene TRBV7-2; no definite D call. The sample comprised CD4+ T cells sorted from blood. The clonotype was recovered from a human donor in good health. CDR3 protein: CASSLGPATTDTQYF. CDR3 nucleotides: TGTGCCAGCAGCTTAGGTCCGGCGACGACAGATACGCAGTATTTT.